The T cell receptor beta chain described here comes from a study of human T cells and chemical hapten exposure. In germline, CDR1 is SQVTM, CDR2 ANQGSEA. Trimming left V 6 bases short and J 0 bases short, with 13 bases between. This CDR3 is built from 14 residues. Described time point: patch test 3, about 24 weeks after DPC sensitization. The treatment is: therapeutic diphenylcyclopropenone sensitization with weekly scalp DPC. TCRdb re-called the RACE reads with MiXCR, one entry per CDR3 protein. The table lists 150,000 to 200,000 distinct CDR3 sequences, around a quarter of them singletons, with under 2.5% in the top ten.

The sequencing here drew on whole blood, taken in connection with sensitization to the hapten diphenylcyclopropenone (DPC). The chain is built from TRBV29-1 and TRBJ2-3; no reliable D call. This clonotype was sampled from a woman in her 40s with alopecia areata. Some clones in this sample may be carry-over from other donors' samples. CDR3 DNA sequence: TGCAGCGTCCGCTCAGACCCCAGCACAGATACGCAGTATTTT. This gives the protein CSVRSDPSTDTQYF.